Below, 30 T cell receptor beta chains from the same sample are listed, as sequenced in a study of blood T cell repertoires in COVID-19. The protocol was immunoSEQ multiplex PCR, while the TCRdb copy is restricted to in-frame clones and leaves out a portion. This table holds about 210,000 clones, roughly 85% found once. Material: peripheral blood. The receptor set was obtained from a man aged 50-59 years with COVID-19, enrolled during active disease.

CDR3: CATSDLAGGDGPRETQYF. In DNA, the CDR3 is TGTGCCACCAGTGATTTAGCGGGGGGGGATGGGCCACGGGAGACCCAGTACTTC. The V gene is TRBV24-1, the J gene TRBJ2-5, with 10 positions matching TRBD2. CDR1 is KGHDR and CDR2 is SFDVKD in the germline V gene. V was clipped by 1 base and J by 5 bases; unmatched bases: 12. The CDR3 consists of 18 residues.

The chain recombines TRBV7-2 with TRBJ1-4; no definite D call. The V and J ends lost 5 bases and 0 bases respectively, with 10 bases between them. The CDR3 sequence is 15 residues long. CDR1 is SGHTA and CDR2 is FQGNSA in the germline V gene. CDR3 protein: CASSQNRATNEKLFF. The CDR3 coding sequence is TGTGCCAGCAGCCAAAACAGAGCAACTAATGAAAAACTGTTTTTT.

The chain links TRBV9 to TRBJ1-2; 8 nucleotides agree with TRBD1. V lost 0 bases, J lost 6 bases, and 4 bases stayed unmatched. CDR1 is SGDLS and CDR2 is YYNGEE in the germline V gene. The CDR3 runs 14 residues. CDR3 protein: CASSVEAGGHGYTF. The CDR3 DNA is TGTGCCAGCAGCGTAGAGGCAGGGGGCCATGGCTACACCTTC.

The rearrangement joins TRBV16 to TRBJ2-1; no clear D gene. Trimming cost V 5 bases and J 7 bases, with 6 bases left between them. CDR3 length: 11 residues. The germline V gene has CDR1 KGHSY and CDR2 FQNENV. This CDR3 reads CASSYMNEQFF. CDR3 DNA sequence: TGTGCCAGCAGCTACATGAATGAGCAGTTCTTC.

The chain has TRBV11-1 and TRBJ2-7; D call uncertain. CDR3 length: 11 residues. The ends were cut back, 3 bases at V and 6 bases at J, with 6 bases in the middle. Germline V gene data show CDR1 as SGHAT and CDR2 as FQDESV (reference sequence). CDR3 residues: CASSLSSEQYF. The CDR3 coding sequence is TGTGCCAGCAGCTTGTCATCCGAGCAGTACTTC.

V and J are TRBV5-1 and TRBJ1-2; D call uncertain. The CDR3 contains 15 residues. V was shortened by 0 bases and J by 4 bases, with 13 bases between the two germline ends. Germline V gene data show CDR1 as SGHRS and CDR2 as YFSETQ. The CDR3 is CASSLDLGRPYGYTF. The CDR3 DNA is TGCGCCAGCAGCTTGGACCTAGGAAGGCCCTATGGCTACACCTTC.

The CDR3 region is CASSEFPDSYGYTF. As DNA, the CDR3 is TGTGCCAGCAGTGAATTCCCGGACAGCTATGGCTACACCTTC. The rearrangement links TRBV25-1 to TRBJ1-2; perhaps TRBD1 as D (6 bases). This CDR3 is built from 14 residues. The germline V gene has CDR1 MGHDK and CDR2 SYGVNS. The ends were cut back, 1 base at V and 4 bases at J, with 10 bases in the middle.

The chain uses TRBV9 and TRBJ2-3, with D perhaps matching TRBD2 (5 bases). V was shortened by 5 bases and J by 6 bases, with 22 bases between the two germline ends. Germline CDR1 reads SGDLS; CDR2 reads YYNGEE. The CDR3 covers 16 residues. CDR3 sequence: CASSTYGGSPQDTQYF. The CDR3 DNA reads as TGTGCCAGCAGTACCTACGGAGGCTCCCCACAGGATACGCAGTATTTT.

This clone rates as medium-sized. The chain combines TRBV24-1 with TRBJ1-4, with TRBD1 matching 8 bases. The germline gives CDR1 KGHDR, CDR2 SFDVKD. V dropped 4 bases and J dropped 5; count of bases not matched to a gene: 5. This CDR3 region has 15 residues. The CDR3: CATSDGQGQNEKLFF. The CDR3 bases are TGTGCCACCAGTGACGGACAGGGACAAAATGAAAAACTGTTTTTT.

The chain joins TRBV7-2 to TRBJ2-7; a weak D match, TRBD2 (6 bases). This CDR3 is 14 amino acids long. V gave up 4 bases and J gave up 4 bases, with 14 bases separating them. The germline gives CDR1 SGHTA, CDR2 FQGNSA. In DNA, the CDR3 is TGTGCCAGCAGCTCCCCCACAGGAGGGTACGAGCAGTACTTC. Amino acids: CASSSPTGGYEQYF.

This chain's CDR3 is CATSFAGGYNEQFF. As DNA, the CDR3 is TGTGCCACTTCCTTCGCGGGGGGCTACAATGAGCAGTTCTTC. This sequence joins TRBV19 and TRBJ2-1, with TRBD2 matching over 8 bases. Germline loops: CDR1 LNHDA, CDR2 SQIVND (reference sequence). V lost 10 bases and J lost 3; bases outside the gene matches: 8. This CDR3 region has 14 residues. The entire variable domain, with the rest obtained from reference TRBV19 and TRBJ2-1, is as follows: DGGITQSPKYLFRKEGQNVTLSCEQNLNHDAMYWYRQDPGQGLRLIYYSQIVNDFQKGDIAEGYSVSREKKESFPLTVTSAQKNPTAFYLCATSFAGGYNEQFFGPGTRLTVL.

This chain joins TRBV6-1 and TRBJ2-5; 7 nucleotides align to TRBD2. The CDR3 consists of 17 residues. J lost 5 bases, V lost 1 base, and 13 bases had no gene match. Germline values: CDR1 MNHNS, CDR2 SASEGT. The CDR3 is CASSEEGGGLGSETQYF. The DNA for the CDR3 is TGTGCCAGCAGTGAAGAAGGCGGGGGATTGGGGTCGGAGACCCAGTACTTC.

J is TRBJ2-7 and V is TRBV3-1 (or the pseudogene TRBV3-2), with TRBD1 matching over 9 bases. J gave up 3 bases and V 3 bases, and 6 bases lay outside the gene matches. This CDR3 spans 15 amino acids. Germline V gene sequence: CDR1 LGHDT, CDR2 YNNKEL (reference sequence). The CDR3 protein is CASSHERTGDYEQYF. CDR3 DNA sequence: TGTGCCAGCAGCCATGAAAGGACAGGGGACTACGAGCAGTACTTC.

V usage is TRBV20-1 and J usage is TRBJ2-5; tentatively, D is TRBD2 (6 bases). CDR3 length: 15 amino acids. CDR1 DFQATT and CDR2 SNEGSKA come from the germline V gene (reference sequence). V shed 3 bases and J shed 1 base, with 15 bases lying between them. For the CDR3, the DNA is TGCAGTGCTAGTATTCCGGGGGTCCTCCAAGAGACCCAGTACTTC. Protein product: CSASIPGVLQETQYF.

The chain carries TRBV10-3 and TRBJ2-5; 7 bases are shared with TRBD2. The CDR3 runs to 14 residues. V gave up 4 bases and J gave up 1 base; unmatched junction bases: 3. Germline V gives CDR1 ENHRY, CDR2 SYGVKD. The CDR3, as DNA: TGTGCCATCAGTGGAGCGGGGAGCCAAGAGACCCAGTACTTC. It yields the protein CAISGAGSQETQYF.

The chain joins TRBV7-9 to TRBJ2-3; 7 bases map to TRBD1. The germline gives CDR1 SEHNR, CDR2 FQNEAQ (reference sequence). The CDR3 loop spans 13 amino acids. V shed 6 bases, J shed 4 bases, and the junction held 4 bases outside the gene matches. In DNA, the CDR3 is TGTGCCAGCAGTGAAGGGGGCCCAGATACGCAGTATTTT. Protein sequence: CASSEGGPDTQYF.

This chain links TRBV7-3 with TRBJ2-2, with a possible D match to TRBD1 (7 bases). V lost 2 bases to trimming and J lost 4 bases, with 14 bases between them. This CDR3 is built from 16 residues. In germline, CDR1 is SGHTA, CDR2 FQGTGA. This chain's CDR3 is CASSLDRDSSTGELFF. CDR3 DNA sequence: TGTGCCAGCAGCTTAGACAGGGACTCTTCCACCGGGGAGCTGTTTTTT.

The rearrangement joins TRBV30 to TRBJ1-2, with 9 bases matching TRBD1. This CDR3 is built from 13 residues. Germline V gene sequence: CDR1 GTSNPN, CDR2 SVGIG (reference sequence). V gave up 5 bases and J gave up 5 bases; unmatched junction bases: 6. The CDR3 protein is CAWGTGGFYGYTF. DNA for the CDR3: TGTGCCTGGGGTACAGGGGGCTTTTATGGCTACACCTTC.

V usage is TRBV6-5 and J usage is TRBJ2-3; perhaps TRBD2 as D (5 bases). CDR3 length: 14 amino acids. Per the germline V gene, CDR1 is MNHEY and CDR2 is SVGAGI. Trimming took off 2 bases at V and 5 bases at J, with 11 bases between the two ends. CDR3 nucleotides: TGTGCCAGCAGTTACCGGCGGGCCGGAGATACGCAGTATTTT. Its translation is CASSYRRAGDTQYF.

V gene TRBV5-1 combines with J gene TRBJ2-6; no firm D call. This CDR3 region has 17 residues. The germline V gene encodes CDR1 SGHRS and CDR2 YFSETQ. The V end lost 0 bases, the J end lost 0 bases, and 10 bases lay between the germline ends. The CDR3 nucleotides read TGCGCCAGCAGCTTGGGCCTCCCAGGCTCTGGGGCCAACGTCCTGACTTTC. Translating gives CASSLGLPGSGANVLTF.

The rearrangement links TRBV5-1 to TRBJ2-7; 7 nucleotides line up with TRBD1. The CDR3 spans 13 residues. J lost 10 bases, V lost 5 bases, and 12 bases had no gene match. Germline V lookup: CDR1 SGHRS, CDR2 YFSETQ. CDR3 nucleotide sequence: TGCGCCAGCAGGTCGACTGACAGGGCGCAACAGTACTTC. Its protein is CASRSTDRAQQYF.

CDR3 residues: CAWSSQLWQGNQPQHF. CDR3 sequence (DNA): TGTGCCTGGAGTTCCCAGCTCTGGCAGGGGAATCAGCCCCAGCATTTT. V and J are TRBV30 and TRBJ1-5; weak D call: TRBD1 (6 bases). CDR1 is GTSNPN, CDR2 SVGIG, per germline (reference sequence). V was trimmed by 2 bases and J by 4 bases, leaving 18 bases between them. The CDR3 contains 16 residues.

V is TRBV7-9 and J is TRBJ2-1; 10 nucleotides match TRBD1. V shed 3 bases and J 7 bases; nucleotides not matched to a gene: 3. Germline values: CDR1 SEHNR, CDR2 FQNEAQ (reference sequence). The CDR3 covers 14 residues. CDR3 sequence reads: CASSFGTGANEQFF. The CDR3 DNA reads as TGTGCCAGCAGCTTCGGGACAGGGGCTAATGAGCAGTTCTTC.

The genes are TRBV5-8 and TRBJ1-5; possibly TRBD1 for D (6 bases). The V and J ends lost 6 bases and 6 bases respectively, with 19 bases between them. The CDR3 is made up of 15 amino acids. Germline V gives CDR1 SGHTS, CDR2 YDEGEE. The CDR3 nucleotides are TGTGCCAGCATTCTGGTGGGGGGGGCTCGTCAGCCCCAGCATTTT. Its translation is CASILVGGARQPQHF.

The chain recombines TRBV6-5 with TRBJ1-5, with TRBD1 identical over 9 bases. Unmatched junction bases numbered 3, after V lost 6 bases and J lost 0 bases. CDR3 length: 15 amino acids. Per the germline V gene, CDR1 is MNHEY and CDR2 is SVGAGI. The CDR3 DNA reads TGTGCCAGCAGCCTGGACAGGGGTAGCAATCAGCCCCAGCATTTT. Amino acid sequence: CASSLDRGSNQPQHF.

CDR3 bases: TGTGCCACTAACCAGAGGGGGCCAGCTAACTATGGCTACACCTTC. This codes for CATNQRGPANYGYTF. This chain connects TRBV19 to TRBJ1-2; 7 nucleotides match TRBD1. Looked up from germline, CDR1 is LNHDA and CDR2 is SQIVND (reference sequence). The ends lost 10 bases at V and 0 bases at J; junction bases unmatched: 11. The CDR3 contains 15 residues.

This clone came up a few times. This rearrangement joins TRBV25-1 to TRBJ1-1; D is uncertain. V gave up 7 bases and J gave up 4 bases, with 7 bases separating them. Germline V CDR1 and CDR2: MGHDK, SYGVNS. This CDR3 is built from 11 residues. In nucleotides, the CDR3 is TGTGCCAGCACCAGGTTCACTGAAGCTTTCTTT. This encodes CASTRFTEAFF.

This clone was counted once. The V gene is TRBV9, the J gene TRBJ1-4; 7 bases line up with TRBD1. The germline gives CDR1 SGDLS, CDR2 YYNGEE. This CDR3 region has 14 residues. V lost 5 bases, J lost 5 bases, and 6 bases stayed unmatched. The CDR3, as DNA: TGTGCCAGCAGTCAACAGGGGATCAATGAAAAACTGTTTTTT. Protein product: CASSQQGINEKLFF.

The J gene is TRBJ2-3, the V gene TRBV7-9; possibly TRBD2 for D (7 bases). The CDR3 contains 15 residues. V lost 5 bases and J lost 6, with 18 bases in between. Germline V CDR1 and CDR2: SEHNR, FQNEAQ (reference sequence). CDR3 residues: CASSLGGADGDTQYF. The CDR3 DNA is TGTGCCAGCAGCCTTGGGGGGGCAGACGGGGATACGCAGTATTTT.

The chain employs TRBV29-1 and TRBJ1-2; no clear D. V dropped 5 bases and J dropped 4 bases, with 8 bases sitting between them. The germline gives CDR1 SQVTM, CDR2 ANQGSEA. The CDR3 sequence is 11 residues long. DNA for the CDR3: TGCAGCGTTCAGGCAGTCTATGGCTACACCTTC. Encoded protein: CSVQAVYGYTF.